What follows describes a single T cell receptor (beta chain). Per germline, CDR1 SQVTM and CDR2 ANQGSEA. The CDR3 extends over 12 amino acids. The V gene end was trimmed by 4 bases and the J gene end by 0 bases; junction bases not matched to a gene: 0. Primers for the PCR totalled 60 Vbeta and 13 Jbeta. Clones were sequenced by immunoSEQ multiplex PCR, and TCRdb holds only the in-frame ones, with some missing. The sample has tens of thousands of clones, approximately 70% seen once. The sample originates from a study of cytomegalovirus exposure and HLA in healthy donors. Source material: PBMCs. The sequence was obtained from a man in his sixties in good health and CMV-seronegative. The chain recombines TRBV29-1 with TRBJ2-7; 7 nucleotides match TRBD2. The CDR3 spells CSVGGSSYEQYF. The DNA for the CDR3 is TGCAGCGTTGGCGGGAGCTCCTACGAGCAGTACTTC.